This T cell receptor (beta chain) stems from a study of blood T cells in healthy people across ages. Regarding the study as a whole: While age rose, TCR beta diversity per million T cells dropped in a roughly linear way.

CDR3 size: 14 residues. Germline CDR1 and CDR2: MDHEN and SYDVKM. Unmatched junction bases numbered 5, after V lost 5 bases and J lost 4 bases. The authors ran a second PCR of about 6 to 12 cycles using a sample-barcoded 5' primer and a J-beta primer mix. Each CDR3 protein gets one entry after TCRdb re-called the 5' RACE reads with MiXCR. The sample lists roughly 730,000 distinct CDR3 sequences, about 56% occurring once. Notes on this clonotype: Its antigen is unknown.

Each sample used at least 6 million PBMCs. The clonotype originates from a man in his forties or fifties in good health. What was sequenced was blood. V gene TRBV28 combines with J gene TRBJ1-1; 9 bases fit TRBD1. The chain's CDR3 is CASSIGQGFTEAFF. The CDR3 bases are TGTGCCAGCAGTATAGGACAGGGGTTCACTGAAGCTTTCTTT. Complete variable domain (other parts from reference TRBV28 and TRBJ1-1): DVKVTQSSRYLVKRTGEKVFLECVQDMDHENMFWYRQDPGLGLRLIYFSYDVKMKEKGDIPEGYSVSREKKERFSLILESASTNQTSMYLCASSIGQGFTEAFFGQGTRLTVV.